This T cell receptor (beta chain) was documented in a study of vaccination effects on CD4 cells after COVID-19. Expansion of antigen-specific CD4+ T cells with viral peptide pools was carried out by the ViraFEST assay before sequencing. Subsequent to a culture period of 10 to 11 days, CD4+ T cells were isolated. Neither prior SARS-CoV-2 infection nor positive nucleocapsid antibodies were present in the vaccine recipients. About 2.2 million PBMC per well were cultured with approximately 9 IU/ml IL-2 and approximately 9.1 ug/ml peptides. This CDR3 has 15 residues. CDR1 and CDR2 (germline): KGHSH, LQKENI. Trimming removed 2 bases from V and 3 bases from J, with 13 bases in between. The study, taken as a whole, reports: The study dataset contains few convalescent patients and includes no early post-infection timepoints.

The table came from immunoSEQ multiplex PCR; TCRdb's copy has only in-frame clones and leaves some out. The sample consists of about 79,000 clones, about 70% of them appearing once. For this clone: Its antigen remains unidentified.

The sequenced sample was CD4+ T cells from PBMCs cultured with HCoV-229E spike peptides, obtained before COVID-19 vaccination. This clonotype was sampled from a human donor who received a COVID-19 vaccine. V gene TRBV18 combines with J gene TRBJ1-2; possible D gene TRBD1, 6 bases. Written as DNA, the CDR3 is TGTGCCAGCTCACCAGGTGGGGGCTCGCACTATGGCTACACCTTC. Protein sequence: CASSPGGGSHYGYTF.